One sample yielded the 16 T cell receptor beta chains listed below, sequenced in a study of blood T cells in healthy people across ages. Then a second PCR, running roughly 7 to 11 cycles, was carried out with a sample-barcoded 5' primer and a J-beta primer mix. One entry per CDR3 protein results from TCRdb running MiXCR on the 5' RACE reads. The table lists some 1,800,000 distinct CDR3 sequences, roughly two fifths of them singletons. Material for sequencing was blood. The receptor source for this set is a human donor in good health.

This chain uses TRBV11-3 with TRBJ2-1; the match to TRBD1 covers 9 bases. This CDR3 has 16 amino acids. CDR1 SGHNT and CDR2 YENEEA come from the germline V gene. The ends lost 3 bases at V and 5 bases at J; junction bases unmatched: 8. In DNA, the CDR3 is TGTGCCAGCAGCTTGCTTCGGACAGGGGAGAACAATGAGCAGTTCTTC. Translating it yields CASSLLRTGENNEQFF.

The CDR3 DNA reads as TGTGCCAGCAGAAGCGCTAGCGAAAACACAGATACGCAGTATTTT. It is translated as CASRSASENTDTQYF. This chain uses TRBV7-9 with TRBJ2-3, with D tentatively TRBD2 (6 bases). The CDR3 has 15 residues. V lost 6 bases, J lost 2 bases, and 15 bases lay in between. CDR1 SEHNR and CDR2 FQNEAQ come from the germline V gene (reference sequence).

This chain uses TRBV29-1 with TRBJ2-1, with 10 nucleotides matching TRBD1. J lost 3 bases, V lost 3 bases, and 8 bases had no gene match. CDR3 length: 16 residues. Germline V gene data show CDR1 as SQVTM and CDR2 as ANQGSEA. CDR3 residues: CSVERRDRGRYNEQFF. The CDR3 DNA reads as TGCAGCGTTGAGCGCCGGGACAGGGGCCGCTACAATGAGCAGTTCTTC.

The rearrangement uses TRBV7-9 and TRBJ2-6, with TRBD2 as a possible D gene (5 bases). In germline, CDR1 is SEHNR, CDR2 FQNEAQ (reference sequence). Trimming took off 8 bases at V and 0 bases at J, with 17 bases between the two ends. The CDR3 length is 17 residues. CDR3 amino acids: CASEGGGEGSGANVLTF. The CDR3 nucleotides read TGTGCCAGCGAGGGTGGTGGTGAGGGCTCTGGGGCCAACGTCCTGACTTTC.

This clonotype has a handful of counts. The V gene is TRBV6-5, the J gene TRBJ1-2, with D maybe TRBD1 (6 bases). The CDR3 consists of 14 residues. Per germline, CDR1 MNHEY and CDR2 SVGAGI. Trimming took 10 bases from V and 0 from J, leaving 15 bases between them. The CDR3 region is CATLNRAANYGYTF. The DNA of the CDR3 is TGTGCCACCCTAAACAGGGCCGCTAACTATGGCTACACCTTC.

The chain carries TRBV27 and TRBJ2-2, with a tentative D call TRBD2 (5 bases). The germline V and J ends were trimmed by 1 base and 2 bases, with 17 bases remaining between them. In germline, CDR1 is MNHEY, CDR2 SMNVEV (reference sequence). The CDR3 runs 18 residues. Here the CDR3 DNA reads TGTGCCAGCAGTTTATGGCCCCCGGGGTCTACAAACACCGGGGAGCTGTTTTTT. Its translation: CASSLWPPGSTNTGELFF.

CDR3 amino acids: CASSGETQETQYF. The CDR3 DNA reads TGTGCCAGCAGTGGTGAGACACAAGAGACCCAGTACTTC. The chain is built from TRBV2 and TRBJ2-4; D gene unclear. Gene TRBJ2-5 matches the end of the DNA better, so the J call may be wrong. Germline V gene data show CDR1 as SNHLY and CDR2 as FYNNEI. The CDR3 totals 13 residues.

This chain joins TRBV10-3 and TRBJ1-2, with TRBD1 matching 8 bases. The length of the CDR3 is 15 residues. The V segment lost 10 bases and the J segment 5 bases; nucleotides outside the gene matches: 15. CDR1 ENHRY and CDR2 SYGVKD come from the germline V gene. The CDR3 nucleotides read TGTGCCACCCAACCCCTCGGGACAGGCCTTTATGGCTACACCTTC. Translation: CATQPLGTGLYGYTF.

The sample holds a few counts of this clonotype. V usage is TRBV7-8 and J usage is TRBJ1-2; D is unclear. This CDR3 has 15 residues. V was cut by 5 bases and J by 8 bases, with 21 bases left in between. The germline V gene encodes CDR1 SGHVS and CDR2 FQNEAQ. The CDR3 bases are TGTGCCAGCAGCGCCGAATCCGGGCCATTAGAAGGCTACACCTTC. Protein: CASSAESGPLEGYTF.

For the CDR3, the DNA is TGTGCCAGCAGTTACTCTCCCCTCACAGGGTATAATTCACCCCTCCACTTT. Its translation is CASSYSPLTGYNSPLHF. V is TRBV6-6 and J is TRBJ1-6, with a possible D match to TRBD1 (6 bases). Germline lookup yields CDR1 MNHNY and CDR2 SVGAGI (reference sequence). V was pared by 0 bases and J by 4 bases, with 13 bases between. The CDR3 totals 17 residues.

This chain connects TRBV6-2 or TRBV6-3 to TRBJ2-1; 9 bases line up with TRBD1. Germline CDR1 reads MNHEY; CDR2 reads SVGEGT. J gave up 5 bases and V 4 bases, and 9 bases lay outside the gene matches. This CDR3 has 16 amino acids. Here the CDR3 reads CASSSAADRGNNEQFF. The CDR3 DNA reads TGTGCCAGCAGTTCCGCCGCGGACAGGGGTAACAATGAGCAGTTCTTC.

This clonotype has only a few counts. This chain connects TRBV5-6 to TRBJ2-7, with 8 nucleotides matching TRBD1. Germline CDR1 and CDR2: SGHDT and YYEEEE. The V and J ends lost 4 bases and 2 bases, in that order; junction bases with no gene match: 11. The CDR3 totals 16 residues. The CDR3 protein is CASSTRGFRGPYEQYF. The CDR3 DNA reads as TGTGCCAGCAGCACCCGGGGGTTCAGGGGGCCCTACGAGCAGTACTTC.

This clonotype was recorded many times. The V and J genes are TRBV29-1 and TRBJ2-7; D uncertain. V shed 1 base and J shed 3 bases, with 10 bases lying between them. CDR1 is SQVTM and CDR2 is ANQGSEA in the germline V gene. This CDR3 is built from 13 residues. The CDR3 loop is CSVEGWDHYEQYF. The CDR3 DNA reads TGCAGCGTTGAAGGATGGGATCACTACGAGCAGTACTTC.

The chain joins TRBV6-6 to TRBJ1-6, with TRBD1 matching 7 bases. J lost 7 bases, V lost 7 bases, and 10 bases had no gene match. Germline assignment: CDR1 MNHNY and CDR2 SVGAGI (reference sequence). CDR3 length: 15 amino acids. This CDR3 reads CASKLTRQGNSPLHF. CDR3 coding DNA: TGTGCCAGCAAATTAACTCGACAGGGAAATTCACCCCTCCACTTT.

A few counts support this clonotype. The J gene is TRBJ2-3, the V gene TRBV29-1, with 7 bases that match TRBD1. V shed 7 bases, J shed 2 bases, and the junction held 6 bases outside the gene matches. The CDR3 has 13 amino acids. The V gene's germline CDR1 is SQVTM and CDR2 ANQGSEA. The CDR3 sequence is CSGKGQYTDTQYF. For the CDR3, the DNA is TGCAGCGGGAAGGGACAGTACACAGATACGCAGTATTTT.

The chain links TRBV29-1 to TRBJ1-2; D is perhaps TRBD1 (5 bases). CDR3 length: 11 residues. The germline V gene encodes CDR1 SQVTM and CDR2 ANQGSEA. Trimming stripped 3 bases from V and 8 bases from J, with 10 bases between. This chain's CDR3 is CSVDSGLGYTF. DNA of the CDR3: TGCAGCGTTGATTCAGGGTTGGGCTACACCTTC.